Listed here are 15 T cell receptor beta chains from one sample, sequenced in a study of patients and donors after allogeneic stem cell transplantation (dated by TCRdb to about 2020). To prepare the library, RT-PCR was applied. The data were produced on a NextSeq 550. TCRdb ran its own pipeline on the public reads, namely fastp trimming at Q25 and MiXCR clone calling, and kept in-frame beta chains. Rows with a matching CDR3 protein are joined into one entry that keeps the most common DNA and genes. The sample table contains 40,000 to 45,000 distinct CDR3 sequences; only one count was recorded for over 25% of them. The ten largest clones represent 60% to 80% of the sample. Sequenced input: blood, either unsorted or a sorted T cell fraction (not recorded which). These receptors all stem from a human donor who was either an allogeneic HSCT recipient or a stem cell or donor lymphocyte infusion donor (not recorded which). It is not recorded whose cells these are; they may come from a transplant donor.

The rearrangement joins TRBV7-3 to TRBJ2-1, with D perhaps TRBD2 (6 bases). Germline CDR1 reads SGHTA; CDR2 reads FQGTGA. CDR3 length: 14 residues. Trimming removed 2 bases from V and 2 bases from J, with 7 bases in between. The CDR3 region is CASSLAGTYNEQFF. For the CDR3, the DNA is TGTGCCAGCAGCTTAGCGGGGACCTACAATGAGCAGTTCTTC. The full variable domain, in which reference TRBV7-3 and TRBJ2-1 provide the parts outside the CDR3, is GAGVSQTPSNKVTEKGKYVELRCDPISGHTALYWYRQSLGQGPEFLIYFQGTGAADDSGLPNDRFFAVRPEGSVSTLKIQRTERGDSAVYLCASSLAGTYNEQFFGPGTRLTVL.

The chain couples TRBV5-1 to TRBJ1-5; maybe TRBD1 (6 bases). CDR3 length equals 16 residues. Trimming left V 4 bases short and J 5 bases short, with 19 bases between. Germline V gene sequence: CDR1 SGHRS, CDR2 YFSETQ. The CDR3 DNA follows: TGCGCCAGCAGCCCCAGCCCCACAGGGTTCTATCAGCCCCAGCATTTT. This sequence encodes CASSPSPTGFYQPQHF.

This chain uses TRBV28 with TRBJ1-3; D possibly corresponds to TRBD1 (6 bases). The V end lost 1 base, the J end lost 1 base, and 8 bases lay between the germline ends. The germline V gene has CDR1 MDHEN and CDR2 SYDVKM. CDR3 size: 15 residues. In DNA, the CDR3 is TGTGCCAGCAGTTTATTGGGGGCTTCTGGAAACACCATATATTTT. Protein sequence: CASSLLGASGNTIYF. Using reference TRBV28 and TRBJ1-3 for the parts outside the CDR3, the full variable domain is DVKVTQSSRYLVKRTGEKVFLECVQDMDHENMFWYRQDPGLGLRLIYFSYDVKMKEKGDIPEGYSVSREKKERFSLILESASTNQTSMYLCASSLLGASGNTIYFGEGSWLTVV.

J is TRBJ1-3 and V is TRBV9; TRBD1 might be the D (5 bases). Germline CDR1 SGDLS, CDR2 YYNGEE. CDR3 length: 14 amino acids. The ends were cut back, 4 bases at V and 4 bases at J, with 12 bases in the middle. The CDR3 DNA sequence: TGTGCCAGCAGCCCCTGGGGGGGAGGAAACACCATATATTTT. Encoded protein: CASSPWGGGNTIYF.

The chain joins TRBV28 to TRBJ2-7, with a possible D match to TRBD1 (5 bases). The CDR3 has 14 amino acids. V was clipped by 7 bases and J by 1 base, with 14 bases between them. The V gene's germline CDR1 is MDHEN and CDR2 SYDVKM. The CDR3 loop is CASTRVEPSYEQYF. CDR3 nucleotide sequence: TGTGCCAGCACCAGGGTCGAACCTTCCTACGAGCAGTACTTC.

Only a few counts were recorded for this clonotype. V and J are TRBV5-1 and TRBJ2-7; the D gene is possibly TRBD1 (5 bases). The germline gives CDR1 SGHRS, CDR2 YFSETQ. The CDR3 runs to 14 residues. V was pared by 0 bases and J by 3 bases, with 10 bases between. This chain's CDR3 is CASSLVWGNYEQYF. Here the CDR3 DNA reads TGCGCCAGCAGCTTGGTCTGGGGCAACTACGAGCAGTACTTC.

For the CDR3, the DNA is TGTGCCAGCAGCCCTGGGCAGGATGTCTATGGCTACACCTTC. Protein product: CASSPGQDVYGYTF. J is TRBJ1-2 and V is TRBV7-3; unclear D gene. Trimming shortened V by 5 bases and J by 4 bases, and 14 bases separated the two germline ends. The CDR3 length is 14 residues. The germline V gene has CDR1 SGHTA and CDR2 FQGTGA.

This clonotype was seen at least ten times. One end of the junction fails to match germline, which may point to a read error. The rearrangement joins TRBV6-5 to TRBJ1-1; 7 bases are a match to TRBD1. The CDR3 loop spans 14 amino acids. Germline assignment: CDR1 MNHEY and CDR2 SVGAGI. The CDR3 coding sequence is TGTGCCTGCAGGGGGAGGGGAGGGAACACTGAAGCTTTCTTT. Translating gives CACRGRGGNTEAFF.

This clonotype has just a few counts. The genes are TRBV12-3 or TRBV12-4 and TRBJ2-5; D gene unclear. The V end lost 3 bases, the J end lost 4 bases, and 6 bases lay between the germline ends. The CDR3 is 12 amino acids. Here the CDR3 DNA reads TGTGCCAGCAGTTTCGTGGTAGAGACCCAGTACTTC. Its translation is CASSFVVETQYF.

V gene TRBV5-6 combines with J gene TRBJ1-5, with a weak D call TRBD1 (5 bases). V lost 6 bases and J lost 9, with 19 bases in between. Looked up from germline, CDR1 is SGHDT and CDR2 is YYEEEE. This CDR3 region has 14 residues. This chain's CDR3 is CASKLWGTGGPQHF. The CDR3 DNA sequence: TGTGCCAGCAAATTGTGGGGTACGGGGGGGCCCCAGCATTTT.

There are a few counts of this clonotype. This sequence joins TRBV5-1 and TRBJ2-3; D call uncertain. This CDR3 is 15 amino acids long. The V end lost 3 bases, the J end lost 6 bases, and 17 bases lay between the germline ends. Germline values: CDR1 SGHRS, CDR2 YFSETQ. The CDR3 loop is CASSSTPLRRDTQYF. The CDR3 DNA reads TGCGCCAGCAGCTCCACCCCCCTAAGGCGCGATACGCAGTATTTT.

This sequence joins TRBV7-6 and TRBJ2-7; 11 bases map to TRBD2. The CDR3 is made up of 15 amino acids. After removal of 4 bases from V and 7 bases from J, the junction contained 9 bases not matched to a gene. The germline V gene encodes CDR1 SGHVS and CDR2 FNYEAQ. This CDR3 is CASSSLAGGPGEQYF. CDR3 in DNA: TGTGCCAGCAGCTCCTTAGCGGGAGGGCCCGGGGAGCAGTACTTC.

The chain couples TRBV18 to TRBJ1-1, with D possibly TRBD1 on 6 matching bases. V lost 0 bases, J lost 7 bases, and 12 bases lay in between. CDR3 length equals 14 residues. The germline CDR1 and CDR2 sequences are KGHSH and LQKENI. DNA of the CDR3: TGTGCCAGCTCACCACCGGAACAGGGCCTTGAAGCTTTCTTT. Its translation: CASSPPEQGLEAFF.

The chain carries TRBV7-9 and TRBJ2-5, with D maybe TRBD1 (8 bases). Germline assignment: CDR1 SEHNR and CDR2 FQNEAQ (reference sequence). This CDR3 is 14 amino acids long. The V and J ends lost 5 bases and 5 bases respectively, with 15 bases between them. The chain's CDR3 is CASSQDREGETQYF. DNA for the CDR3: TGTGCCAGCAGCCAGGACAGGGAGGGGGAGACCCAGTACTTC.

In its sample, this clonotype was seen a few times. The chain has TRBV2 and TRBJ1-4; perhaps TRBD1 as D (6 bases). The CDR3 spans 15 residues. Per germline, CDR1 SNHLY and CDR2 FYNNEI. The V and J ends lost 8 bases and 8 bases respectively, with 21 bases between them. The CDR3: CASLSRGGRKEKLFF. The CDR3 bases are TGTGCCAGCCTGAGTAGAGGGGGGCGGAAAGAAAAACTGTTTTTT.